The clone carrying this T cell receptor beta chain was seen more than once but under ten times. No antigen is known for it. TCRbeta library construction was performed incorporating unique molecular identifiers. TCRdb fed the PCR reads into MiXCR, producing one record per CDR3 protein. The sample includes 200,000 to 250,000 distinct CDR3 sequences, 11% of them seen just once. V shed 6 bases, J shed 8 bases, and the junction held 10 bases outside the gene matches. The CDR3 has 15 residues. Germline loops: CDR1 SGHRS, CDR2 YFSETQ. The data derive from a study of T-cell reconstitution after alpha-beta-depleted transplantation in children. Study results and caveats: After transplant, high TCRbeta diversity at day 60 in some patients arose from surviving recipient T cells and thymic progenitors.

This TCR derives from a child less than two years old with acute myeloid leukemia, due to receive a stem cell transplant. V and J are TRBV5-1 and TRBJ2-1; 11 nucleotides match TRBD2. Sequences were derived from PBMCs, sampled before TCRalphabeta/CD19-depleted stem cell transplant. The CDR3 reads CASNIAGGPVDEQFF. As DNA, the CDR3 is TGCGCCAGCAACATAGCGGGGGGGCCGGTAGATGAGCAGTTCTTC.